The clone carrying this T cell receptor (beta chain) was observed a few times. Its antigen is not known. From the RACE reads, TCRdb called clonotypes with MiXCR, one entry per CDR3 protein. Here the sample spans 100,000 or so distinct CDR3 sequences, 10% being singletons. The data derive from a study of human T cells and chemical hapten exposure. Points from the study as a whole: Given that the donors had alopecia, their immune response may differ from that seen in healthy people.

Indicated time point: patch test 1, 2 weeks after DPC sensitization. Treatment given: therapeutic diphenylcyclopropenone sensitization with weekly scalp DPC. The authors' total RNA extraction used unfractionated whole blood. V was pared by 1 base and J by 0 bases, with 8 bases of the junction left unmatched. Germline-derived CDR1 and CDR2 are LGHNA and YNFKEQ. CDR3 length: 18 amino acids. V gene TRBV4-2 combines with J gene TRBJ1-4, with 7 bases aligning to TRBD1. Source: whole blood, taken in connection with sensitization to the hapten diphenylcyclopropenone (DPC). This clonotype was obtained from a man in his forties with alopecia areata. Some clones in this sample may be carry-over from other donors' samples. The CDR3 DNA sequence: TGTGCCAGCAGCCAAGGGGGGGACAGTTTTGCAACTAATGAAAAACTGTTTTTT. As protein: CASSQGGDSFATNEKLFF.